One sample yielded the 3 T cell receptor beta chains listed below, sequenced in a study of T cell responses to AZD1222 COVID-19 vaccine (dated by TCRdb to the early 2020s). Library generation was performed with the immunoSEQ multiplex PCR assay. The immuneACCESS repertoire file appears here via TCRdb, limited to in-frame rearrangements. These files lack a portion of the clones; in checked studies, under half of the deficit traces to unresolved V genes, and the cause of the others is not known. Here the sample has about 83,000 clones; 70% to 90% occur a single time. 4.7% of the sample goes to the ten largest clones. The time point label for this specimen denotes: baseline before first vaccination. Read against the paper, the sample's treatment or condition label means: meningococcal conjugate vaccine given as trial control. Sample: peripheral blood, taken on day 0 of MenACWY control vaccination. The receptors were sampled from an adult in good health.

This rearrangement joins TRBV29-1 to TRBJ2-7; TRBD1 is a possible D gene (6 bases). Germline V gene sequence: CDR1 SQVTM, CDR2 ANQGSEA. V was shortened by 7 bases and J by 3 bases, with 13 bases between the two germline ends. CDR3 length: 12 amino acids. The DNA of the CDR3 is TGCAGCGGGGGGACATCCCTCTACGAGCAGTACTTC. Translated: CSGGTSLYEQYF.

The chain couples TRBV10-3 to TRBJ1-1; possible D gene TRBD1, 6 bases. The CDR3 consists of 14 residues. Germline CDR1 and CDR2: ENHRY and SYGVKD. V was pared by 5 bases and J by 2 bases, with 12 bases between. In DNA, the CDR3 is TGTGCCATCAGTCCCCAGGGGTCCAACACTGAAGCTTTCTTT. Amino acids: CAISPQGSNTEAFF.

The chain uses TRBV2 and TRBJ1-4; a possible D gene is TRBD1 (5 bases). V was shortened by 6 bases and J by 6 bases, with 8 bases between the two germline ends. CDR1 SNHLY and CDR2 FYNNEI come from the germline V gene. The CDR3 is 12 amino acids. CDR3 DNA sequence: TGTGCCAGCAGGGGGCGTGATGAAAAACTGTTTTTT. It yields the protein CASRGRDEKLFF.